This T cell receptor beta chain comes out of a study of human T cells and chemical hapten exposure. The study's findings and limits: Following DPC sensitization, TCRs present above 1 in 1000 frequency showed no change. The formation of large CDR3 similarity clusters by expanded TCRs significantly exceeded that of controls.

Noted time point: patch test 2, 6 weeks after DPC sensitization. Described treatment: therapeutic diphenylcyclopropenone sensitization with weekly scalp DPC. Of note for this clonotype: Antigen specificity is unknown.

The germline gives CDR1 DFQATT, CDR2 SNEGSKA (reference sequence). The ends were cut back, 0 bases at V and 11 bases at J, with 13 bases in the middle. The length of the CDR3 is 12 residues. TCRdb independently ran MiXCR on the RACE reads; one entry per CDR3 protein. The table includes about 110,000 distinct CDR3 sequences, roughly 10% detected once. This TCR was recovered from a woman between 40 and 55 years old with alopecia areata. Some clones in this sample may be carry-over from other donors' samples. The specimen was whole blood, collected in connection with sensitization to the hapten diphenylcyclopropenone (DPC). The V gene is TRBV20-1, the J gene TRBJ1-1; D uncertain. CDR3 sequence (DNA): TGCAGTGCTAGAGAACTGAGCGGGTTCGCTTTCTTT. Amino acids: CSARELSGFAFF.